Each of the 13 T cell receptor beta chains below was sequenced from the same sample in a study of T cells in Graves' hyperthyroidism and ophthalmopathy. It was RNA transcripts that yielded the amplified TCR beta CDR3 regions. The primer set for the first-round RT-PCR of the TCR CDR3 was HTBI. TCRdb reanalysed the multiplex PCR reads using MiXCR and keeps one entry per CDR3 protein. The sample lists hundreds of thousands of distinct CDR3 sequences, under 20% occurring once. Sequences were obtained from blood. These receptors originate from a woman aged 18 to 35 with Graves' hyperthyroidism.

The table lists this clonotype with many counts. The chain combines TRBV6-1 with TRBJ1-6, with D perhaps TRBD1 (5 bases). This CDR3 is built from 15 residues. V shed 5 bases and J shed 0 bases, with 8 bases lying between them. In germline, CDR1 is MNHNS, CDR2 SASEGT. CDR3 coding DNA: TGTGCCAGCAGTCGACAGAGCTCCTATAATTCACCCCTCCACTTT. As protein: CASSRQSSYNSPLHF.

The sample holds many counts of this clonotype. The gene calls are TRBV6-1 and TRBJ1-5; tentatively, D is TRBD1 (5 bases). The CDR3 has 19 amino acids. In germline, CDR1 is MNHNS, CDR2 SASEGT. Trimming left V 3 bases short and J 2 bases short, with 23 bases between. Written as DNA, the CDR3 is TGTGCCAGCAGTGAGCGGTTCACAGGAAGTACAAGGGGCAATCAGCCCCAGCATTTT. Translating it yields CASSERFTGSTRGNQPQHF.

This clonotype was observed many times. The chain has TRBV10-3 and TRBJ1-2, with D unresolved. Germline lookup yields CDR1 ENHRY and CDR2 SYGVKD. This CDR3 region has 16 residues. V was shortened by 0 bases and J by 2 bases, with 13 bases between the two germline ends. CDR3 nucleotide sequence: TGTGCCATCAGTGAGTCGAATTTCTTCAAGAACTATGGCTACACCTTC. Translating it yields CAISESNFFKNYGYTF.

This clonotype came up many times. The CDR3 DNA follows: TGCAGTGCTAGAGATGGGGGACAGGGGGATCCTTACGAGCAGTACTTC. Amino acids: CSARDGGQGDPYEQYF. The chain combines TRBV20-1 with TRBJ2-7, with 11 bases fitting TRBD1. There are 16 residues in the CDR3. The germline CDR1 and CDR2 sequences are DFQATT and SNEGSKA (reference sequence). Germline trimming cut 0 bases from V and 4 bases from J; bases unmatched to any gene: 8.

This clonotype appeared many times. J is TRBJ1-2 and V is TRBV28; weak D call: TRBD1 (5 bases). This CDR3 spans 14 amino acids. Trimming removed 9 bases at V and 6 bases at J, with 20 bases between. CDR1 is MDHEN and CDR2 is SYDVKM in the germline V gene. CDR3 residues: CASTPGGLGDGYTF. For the CDR3, the DNA is TGTGCCAGTACCCCCGGTGGGTTAGGGGATGGCTACACCTTC.

Many counts were recorded for this clonotype. The chain joins TRBV27 to TRBJ2-7, with TRBD1 identical over 8 bases. J lost 5 bases, V lost 0 bases, and 12 bases had no gene match. The germline V gene encodes CDR1 MNHEY and CDR2 SMNVEV (reference sequence). The CDR3 covers 17 residues. As DNA, the CDR3 is TGTGCCAGCAGTTTATCGAGGCAGGGGGCGTTCGTGAACGAGCAGTACTTC. This codes for CASSLSRQGAFVNEQYF.

There are many counts of this clonotype. The chain recombines TRBV24-1 with TRBJ2-1; TRBD1 might be the D (6 bases). The length of the CDR3 is 13 residues. Between the trimmed V and J ends, which lost 8 bases and 8 bases, there was a span of 15 bases. Germline-derived CDR1 and CDR2 are KGHDR and SFDVKD. The CDR3 DNA reads TGTGCCACCAAGACGGACAGATCTGATGAGCAGTTCTTC. It is translated as CATKTDRSDEQFF.

This clonotype has a count of ten or more. The V call is TRBV12-3 or TRBV12-4, the J call TRBJ1-5; no clear D gene. The V gene lost 10 bases and the J gene lost 9 bases, with 4 bases spanning the gap. The CDR3 sequence is 8 residues long. The CDR3 DNA follows: TGTGCCACCCCGCCCCAGCATTTT. Translated: CATPPQHF.

This clonotype was detected a few times. The V call is TRBV6-2 or TRBV6-3, the J call TRBJ1-2, with D possibly matching TRBD1 (6 bases). Germline assignment: CDR1 MNHEY and CDR2 SVGEGT. With 7 bases removed from V and 6 bases from J, the gap between germline ends came to 15 bases. The CDR3 contains 13 residues. The DNA for the CDR3 is TGTGCCAGCAACCCGGCAGGGGCCGATGGCTACACCTTC. It encodes CASNPAGADGYTF.

This clonotype showed up many times. CDR3 sequence (DNA): TGTGCCAGCAGCGCTATAGGGTCCGCGAAGCCCGGGGGCACTGAAGCTTTCTTT. Protein: CASSAIGSAKPGGTEAFF. The chain uses TRBV11-1 and TRBJ1-1, with TRBD1 as a possible D gene (5 bases). CDR3 size: 18 residues. Germline V gives CDR1 SGHAT, CDR2 FQDESV (reference sequence). The germline V and J ends were trimmed by 5 bases and 4 bases, with 26 bases remaining between them. The full variable domain, its missing parts supplied by reference TRBV11-1 and TRBJ1-1, is EAEVAQSPRYKITEKSQAVAFWCDPISGHATLYWYRQILGQGPELLVQFQDESVVDDSQLPKDRFSAERLKGVDSTLKIQPAELGDSAMYLCASSAIGSAKPGGTEAFFGQGTRLTVV.

This clonotype has ten or more counts. The chain is built from TRBV20-1 and TRBJ2-5; D gene uncertain. The CDR3 contains 12 residues. Germline CDR1 is DFQATT and CDR2 is SNEGSKA (reference sequence). The germline V and J ends were trimmed by 3 bases and 4 bases, with 9 bases remaining between them. The CDR3 sequence: CSARAPTETQYF. For the CDR3, the DNA is TGCAGTGCTAGGGCTCCGACAGAGACCCAGTACTTC.

This clonotype was counted ten times or more. The rearrangement joins TRBV6-1 to TRBJ1-5; 10 positions agree with TRBD1. The germline CDR1 and CDR2 sequences are MNHNS and SASEGT. Trimming removed 4 bases from V and 7 bases from J; junction bases left unmatched: 4. The CDR3 totals 14 residues. The CDR3: CASSAGTGDQPQHF. The CDR3, as DNA: TGTGCCAGCAGTGCAGGGACAGGGGACCAGCCCCAGCATTTT.

This clonotype was seen many times. The rearrangement links TRBV20-1 to TRBJ1-1; no definite D call. The CDR3 has 12 residues. The V and J ends lost 5 bases and 2 bases respectively, with 9 bases between them. The germline V gene encodes CDR1 DFQATT and CDR2 SNEGSKA (reference sequence). The CDR3 region is CSASRDNTEAFF. The DNA of the CDR3 is TGCAGTGCTTCAAGGGATAACACTGAAGCTTTCTTT.